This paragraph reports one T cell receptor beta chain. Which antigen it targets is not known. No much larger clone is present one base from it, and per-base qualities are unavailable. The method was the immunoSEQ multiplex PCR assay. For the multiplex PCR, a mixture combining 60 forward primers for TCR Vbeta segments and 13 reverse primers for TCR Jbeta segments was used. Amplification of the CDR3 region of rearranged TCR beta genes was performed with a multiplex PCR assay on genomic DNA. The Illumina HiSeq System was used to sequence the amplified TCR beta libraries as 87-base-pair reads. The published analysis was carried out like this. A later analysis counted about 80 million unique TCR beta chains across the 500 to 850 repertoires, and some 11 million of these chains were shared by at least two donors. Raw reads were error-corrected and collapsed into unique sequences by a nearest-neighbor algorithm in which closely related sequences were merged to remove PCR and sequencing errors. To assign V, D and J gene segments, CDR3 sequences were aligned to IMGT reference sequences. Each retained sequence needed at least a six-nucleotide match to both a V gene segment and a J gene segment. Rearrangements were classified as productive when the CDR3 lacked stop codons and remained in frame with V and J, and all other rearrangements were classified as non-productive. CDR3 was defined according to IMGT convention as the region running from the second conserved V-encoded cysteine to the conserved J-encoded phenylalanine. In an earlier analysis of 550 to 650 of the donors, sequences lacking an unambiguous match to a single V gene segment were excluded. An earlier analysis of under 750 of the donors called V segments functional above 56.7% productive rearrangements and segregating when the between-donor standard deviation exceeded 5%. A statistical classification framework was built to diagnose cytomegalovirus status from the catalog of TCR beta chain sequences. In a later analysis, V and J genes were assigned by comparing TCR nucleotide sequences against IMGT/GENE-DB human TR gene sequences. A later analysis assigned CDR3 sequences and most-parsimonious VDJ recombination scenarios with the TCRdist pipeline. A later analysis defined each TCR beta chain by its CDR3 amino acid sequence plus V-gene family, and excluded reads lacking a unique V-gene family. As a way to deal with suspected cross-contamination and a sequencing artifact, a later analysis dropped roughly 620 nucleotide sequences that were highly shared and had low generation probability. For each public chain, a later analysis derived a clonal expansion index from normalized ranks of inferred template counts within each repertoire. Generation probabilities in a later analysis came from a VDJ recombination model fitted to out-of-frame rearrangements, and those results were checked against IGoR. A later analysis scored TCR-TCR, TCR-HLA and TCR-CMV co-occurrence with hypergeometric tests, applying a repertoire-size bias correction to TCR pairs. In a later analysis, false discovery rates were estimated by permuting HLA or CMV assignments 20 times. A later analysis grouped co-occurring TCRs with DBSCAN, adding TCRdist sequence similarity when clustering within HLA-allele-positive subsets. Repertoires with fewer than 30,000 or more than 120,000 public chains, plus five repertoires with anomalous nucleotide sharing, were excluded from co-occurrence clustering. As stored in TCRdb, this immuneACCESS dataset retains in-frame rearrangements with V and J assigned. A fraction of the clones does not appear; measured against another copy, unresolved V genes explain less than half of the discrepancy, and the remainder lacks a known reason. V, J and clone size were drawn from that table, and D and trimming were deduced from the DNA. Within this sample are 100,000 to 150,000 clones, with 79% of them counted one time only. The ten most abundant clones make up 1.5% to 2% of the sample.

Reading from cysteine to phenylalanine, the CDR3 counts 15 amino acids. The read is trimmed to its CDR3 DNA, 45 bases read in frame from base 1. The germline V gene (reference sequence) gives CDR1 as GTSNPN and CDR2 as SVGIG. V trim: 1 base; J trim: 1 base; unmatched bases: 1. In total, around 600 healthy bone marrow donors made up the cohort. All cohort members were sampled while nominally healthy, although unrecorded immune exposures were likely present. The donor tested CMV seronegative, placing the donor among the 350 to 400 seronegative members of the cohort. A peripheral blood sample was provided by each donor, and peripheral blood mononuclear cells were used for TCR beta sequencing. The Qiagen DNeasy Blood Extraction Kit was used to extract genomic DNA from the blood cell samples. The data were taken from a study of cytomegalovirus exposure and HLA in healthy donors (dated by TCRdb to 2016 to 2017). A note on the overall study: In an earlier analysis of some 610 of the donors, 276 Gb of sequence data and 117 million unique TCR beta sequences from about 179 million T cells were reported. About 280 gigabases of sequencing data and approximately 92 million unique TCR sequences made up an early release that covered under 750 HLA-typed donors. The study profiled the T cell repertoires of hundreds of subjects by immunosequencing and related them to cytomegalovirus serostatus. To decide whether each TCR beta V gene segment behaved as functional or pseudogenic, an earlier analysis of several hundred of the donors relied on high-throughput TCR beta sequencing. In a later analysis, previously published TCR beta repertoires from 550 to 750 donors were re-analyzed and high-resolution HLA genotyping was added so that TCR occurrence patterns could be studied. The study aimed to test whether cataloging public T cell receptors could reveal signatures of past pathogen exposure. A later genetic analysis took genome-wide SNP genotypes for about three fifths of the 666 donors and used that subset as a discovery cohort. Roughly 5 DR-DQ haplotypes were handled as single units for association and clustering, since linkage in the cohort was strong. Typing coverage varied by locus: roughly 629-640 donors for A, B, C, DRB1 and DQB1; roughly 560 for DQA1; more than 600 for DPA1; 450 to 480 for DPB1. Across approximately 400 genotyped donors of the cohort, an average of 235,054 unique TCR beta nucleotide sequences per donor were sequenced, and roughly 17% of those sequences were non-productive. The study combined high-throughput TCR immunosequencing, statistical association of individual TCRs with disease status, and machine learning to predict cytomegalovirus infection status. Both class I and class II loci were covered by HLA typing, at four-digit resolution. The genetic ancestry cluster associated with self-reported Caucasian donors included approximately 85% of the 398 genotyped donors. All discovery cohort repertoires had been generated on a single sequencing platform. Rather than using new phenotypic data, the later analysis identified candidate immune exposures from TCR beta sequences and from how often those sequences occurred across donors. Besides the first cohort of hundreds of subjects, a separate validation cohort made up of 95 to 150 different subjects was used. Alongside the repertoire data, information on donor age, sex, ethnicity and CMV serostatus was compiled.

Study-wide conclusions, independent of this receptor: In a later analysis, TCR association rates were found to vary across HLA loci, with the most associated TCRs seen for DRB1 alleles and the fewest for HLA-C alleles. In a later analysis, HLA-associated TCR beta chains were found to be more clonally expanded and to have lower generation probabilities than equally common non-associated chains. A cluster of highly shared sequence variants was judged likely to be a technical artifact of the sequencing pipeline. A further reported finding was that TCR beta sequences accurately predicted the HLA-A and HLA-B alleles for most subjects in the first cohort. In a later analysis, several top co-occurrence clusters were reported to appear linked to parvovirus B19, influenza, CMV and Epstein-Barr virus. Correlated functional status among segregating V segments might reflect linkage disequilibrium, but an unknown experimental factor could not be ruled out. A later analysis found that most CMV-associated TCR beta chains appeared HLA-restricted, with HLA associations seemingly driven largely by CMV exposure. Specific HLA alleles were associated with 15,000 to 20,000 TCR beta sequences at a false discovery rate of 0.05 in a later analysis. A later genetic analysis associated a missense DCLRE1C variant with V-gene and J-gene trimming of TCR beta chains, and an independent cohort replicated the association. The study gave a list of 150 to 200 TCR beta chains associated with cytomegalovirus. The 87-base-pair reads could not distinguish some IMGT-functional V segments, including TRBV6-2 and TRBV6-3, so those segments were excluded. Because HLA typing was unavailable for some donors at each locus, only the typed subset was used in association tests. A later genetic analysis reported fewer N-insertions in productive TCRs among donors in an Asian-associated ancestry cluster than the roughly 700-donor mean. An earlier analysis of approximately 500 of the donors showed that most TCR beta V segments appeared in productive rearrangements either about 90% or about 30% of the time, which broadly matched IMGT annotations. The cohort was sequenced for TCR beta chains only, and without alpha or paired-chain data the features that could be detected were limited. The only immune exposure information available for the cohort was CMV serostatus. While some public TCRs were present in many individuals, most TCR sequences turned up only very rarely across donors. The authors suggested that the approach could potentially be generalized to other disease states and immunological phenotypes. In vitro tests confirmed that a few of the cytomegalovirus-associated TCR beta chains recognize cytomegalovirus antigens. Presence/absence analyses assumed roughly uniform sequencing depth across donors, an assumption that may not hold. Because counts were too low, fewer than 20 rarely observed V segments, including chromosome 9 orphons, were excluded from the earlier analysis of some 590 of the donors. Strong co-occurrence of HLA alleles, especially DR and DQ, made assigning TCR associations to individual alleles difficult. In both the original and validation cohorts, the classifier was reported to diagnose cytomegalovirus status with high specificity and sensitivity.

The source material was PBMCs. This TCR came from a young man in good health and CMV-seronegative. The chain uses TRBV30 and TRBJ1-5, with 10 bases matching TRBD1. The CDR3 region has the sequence CAWSGGQGSNQPQHF. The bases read TGTGCCTGGAGTGGGGGACAGGGGAGCAATCAGCCCCAGCATTTT.